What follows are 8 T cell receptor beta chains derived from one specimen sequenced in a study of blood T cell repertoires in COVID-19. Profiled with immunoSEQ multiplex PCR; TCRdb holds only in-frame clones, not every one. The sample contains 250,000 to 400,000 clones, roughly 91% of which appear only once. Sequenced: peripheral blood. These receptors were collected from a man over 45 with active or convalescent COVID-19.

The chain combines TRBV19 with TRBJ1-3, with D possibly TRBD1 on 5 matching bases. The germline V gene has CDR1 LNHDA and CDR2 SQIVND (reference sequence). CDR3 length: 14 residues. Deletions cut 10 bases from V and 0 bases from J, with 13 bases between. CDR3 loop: CATETGTSGNTIYF. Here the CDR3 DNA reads TGTGCCACTGAAACAGGTACCTCTGGAAACACCATATATTTT. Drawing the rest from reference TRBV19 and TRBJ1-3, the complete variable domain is DGGITQSPKYLFRKEGQNVTLSCEQNLNHDAMYWYRQDPGQGLRLIYYSQIVNDFQKGDIAEGYSVSREKKESFPLTVTSAQKNPTAFYLCATETGTSGNTIYFGEGSWLTVV.

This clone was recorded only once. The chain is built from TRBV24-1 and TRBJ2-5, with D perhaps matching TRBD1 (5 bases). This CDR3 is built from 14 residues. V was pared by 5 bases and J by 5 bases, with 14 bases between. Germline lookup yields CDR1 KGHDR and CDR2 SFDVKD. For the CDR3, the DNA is TGTGCCACCAGTGCCCCCGGCAGGGTCGAGACCCAGTACTTC. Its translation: CATSAPGRVETQYF.

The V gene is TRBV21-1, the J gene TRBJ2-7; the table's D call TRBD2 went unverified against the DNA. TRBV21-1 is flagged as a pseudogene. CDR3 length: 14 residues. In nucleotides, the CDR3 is TGTGCCAGCAGCAAAGCATTCGGGGGCTACGAGCAGTACTTC. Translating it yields CASSKAFGGYEQYF.

CDR3 region: CASSSPGTGGFYEQFF. The CDR3 DNA reads as TGTGCCAGCAGTTCCCCCGGGACAGGGGGCTTCTATGAGCAGTTCTTC. The chain couples TRBV28 to TRBJ2-1, with TRBD1 identical over 12 bases. CDR1 MDHEN and CDR2 SYDVKM come from the germline V gene. The CDR3 has 16 amino acids. Trimming at V came to 4 bases and at J to 8 bases, leaving 9 bases not matched to a gene.

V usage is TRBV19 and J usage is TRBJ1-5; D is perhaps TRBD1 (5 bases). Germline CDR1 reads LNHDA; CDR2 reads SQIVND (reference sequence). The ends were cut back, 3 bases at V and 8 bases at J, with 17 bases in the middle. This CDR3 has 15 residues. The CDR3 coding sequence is TGTGCCAGTAGTATCGGGGGGGGTCTGGGAAAGCCCCAGCATTTT. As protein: CASSIGGGLGKPQHF.

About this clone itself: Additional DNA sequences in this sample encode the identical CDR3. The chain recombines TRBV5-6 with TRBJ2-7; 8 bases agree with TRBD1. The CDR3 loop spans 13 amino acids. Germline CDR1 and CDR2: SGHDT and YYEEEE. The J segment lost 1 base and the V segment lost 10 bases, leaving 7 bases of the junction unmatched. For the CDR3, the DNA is TGTGCCTCCCTGCGGACAGGGTCCTACGAGCAGTACTTC. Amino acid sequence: CASLRTGSYEQYF. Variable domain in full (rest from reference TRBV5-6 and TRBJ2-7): DAGVTQSPTHLIKTRGQQVTLRCSPKSGHDTVSWYQQALGQGPQFIFQYYEEEERQRGNFPDRFSGHQFPNYSSELNVNALLLGDSALYLCASLRTGSYEQYFGPGTRLTVT.

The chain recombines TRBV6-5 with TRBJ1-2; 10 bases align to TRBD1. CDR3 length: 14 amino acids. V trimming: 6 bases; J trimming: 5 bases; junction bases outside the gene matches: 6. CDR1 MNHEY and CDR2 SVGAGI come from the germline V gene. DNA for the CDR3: TGTGCCAGCAGACGGGGACAGGGGATTTATGGCTACACCTTC. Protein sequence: CASRRGQGIYGYTF.

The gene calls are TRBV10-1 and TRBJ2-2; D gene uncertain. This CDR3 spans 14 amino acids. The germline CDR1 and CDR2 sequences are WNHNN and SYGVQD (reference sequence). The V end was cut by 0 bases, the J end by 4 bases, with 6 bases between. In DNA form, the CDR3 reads TGCGCCAGCAGTGAGTCGATCAGCACCGGGGAGCTGTTTTTT. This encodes CASSESISTGELFF.